A single sample is the source of the 23 T cell receptor beta chains below, sequenced in a study of patients and donors after allogeneic stem cell transplantation. TCRdb itself ran the RT-PCR reads through MiXCR, one entry per CDR3 protein. The data hold around 150,000 distinct CDR3 sequences, with approximately 37% observed a single time. Sequencing input: blood, either unsorted or a sorted T cell fraction (not recorded which). The receptors derive from a human donor who was either an allogeneic HSCT recipient or a stem cell or donor lymphocyte infusion donor (not recorded which). It is not recorded whose cells these are; they may come from a transplant donor.

This clonotype was seen once. The chain combines TRBV28 with TRBJ1-6; 8 positions match TRBD1. CDR3 length equals 15 residues. Per germline, CDR1 MDHEN and CDR2 SYDVKM. J gave up 7 bases and V 4 bases, and 6 bases lay outside the gene matches. The CDR3: CASSWVTGENSPLHF. CDR3 in DNA: TGTGCCAGCAGTTGGGTGACAGGGGAAAATTCACCCCTCCACTTT.

This chain connects TRBV10-3 to TRBJ1-4; D remains ambiguous. Trimming removed 4 bases at V and 5 bases at J, with 14 bases between. CDR3 length: 15 amino acids. CDR1 and CDR2 from the germline V gene are ENHRY and SYGVKD. The CDR3 here is CAISGRLRCNEKLFF. The DNA of the CDR3 is TGTGCCATCAGTGGGAGGCTCCGGTGCAATGAAAAACTGTTTTTT.

The chain carries TRBV29-1 and TRBJ2-2, with D unresolved. From germline, CDR1 is SQVTM and CDR2 ANQGSEA. V was trimmed by 7 bases and J by 5 bases, leaving 11 bases between them. The CDR3 is 12 residues long. This chain's CDR3 is CSATTQTGELFF. DNA for the CDR3: TGCAGCGCCACCACCCAGACCGGGGAGCTGTTTTTT.

The chain has TRBV7-2 and TRBJ2-5, with TRBD2 identical over 10 bases. V lost 1 base and J lost 2; bases outside the gene matches: 4. Germline V CDR1 and CDR2: SGHTA, FQGNSA. The CDR3 has 16 amino acids. The CDR3 DNA sequence: TGTGCCAGCAGCTTAGTCTGGACTAGCGGTCAAGAGACCCAGTACTTC. Translated: CASSLVWTSGQETQYF.

This clonotype was counted only a few times. The chain carries TRBV12-3 or TRBV12-4 and TRBJ1-5; 8 bases fit TRBD1. The ends lost 4 bases at V and 3 bases at J; junction bases unmatched: 5. The CDR3 has 15 residues. The CDR3 here is CASSSGTGNNQPQHF. The CDR3 region has the DNA TGTGCCAGCAGTTCCGGGACAGGTAACAATCAGCCCCAGCATTTT.

This chain uses TRBV4-3 with TRBJ2-3, with a possible D match to TRBD1 (6 bases). From germline, CDR1 is LGHNA and CDR2 YSLEER. The CDR3 runs 15 residues. The ends were cut back, 1 base at V and 3 bases at J, with 11 bases in the middle. The CDR3 nucleotides are TGCGCCAGCAGCCAAGGGGGACAACGGACAGATACGCAGTATTTT. Its protein is CASSQGGQRTDTQYF.

The genes are TRBV5-1 and TRBJ2-3; D is perhaps TRBD2 (7 bases). V was clipped by 4 bases and J by 4 bases, with 13 bases between them. Per the germline V gene, CDR1 is SGHRS and CDR2 is YFSETQ. There are 14 residues in the CDR3. The CDR3 DNA sequence: TGCGCCAGCAGCGGAGGGGAGGGGGCAGATACGCAGTATTTT. Translation: CASSGGEGADTQYF.

In its sample, this clonotype was seen a few times. This chain links TRBV5-1 with TRBJ1-5; D possibly corresponds to TRBD1 (5 bases). CDR1 SGHRS and CDR2 YFSETQ come from the germline V gene. This CDR3 comprises 16 residues. V lost 3 bases and J 0 bases, leaving 13 bases between the germline ends. The chain's CDR3 is CASSSSGTVSNQPQHF. CDR3 coding DNA: TGCGCCAGCAGCTCGTCAGGGACGGTTAGCAATCAGCCCCAGCATTTT.

The V call is TRBV7-8, the J call TRBJ1-6; D remains unclear. Germline assignment: CDR1 SGHVS and CDR2 FQNEAQ. V lost 3 bases, J lost 4 bases, and 16 bases lay in between. The CDR3 is made up of 17 amino acids. The CDR3 DNA follows: TGTGCCAGCAGCTTGGAGGAAAGGCAACCTTATAATTCACCCCTCCACTTT. Encoded protein: CASSLEERQPYNSPLHF.

This clonotype has at least ten counts. The genes are TRBV10-3 and TRBJ1-1, with D possibly matching TRBD1 (6 bases). V was clipped by 6 bases and J by 6 bases, with 17 bases between them. The germline V gene encodes CDR1 ENHRY and CDR2 SYGVKD. The CDR3 loop spans 14 amino acids. The CDR3 sequence is CAISWTVPGAEAFF. For the CDR3, the DNA is TGTGCCATCAGCTGGACAGTCCCGGGGGCTGAAGCTTTCTTT.

This clonotype was seen more than once but under ten times. The V gene is TRBV4-2, the J gene TRBJ1-4; the D gene is possibly TRBD1 (6 bases). Trimming took off 8 bases at V and 6 bases at J, with 10 bases between the two ends. The CDR3 loop spans 12 amino acids. Germline CDR1 reads LGHNA; CDR2 reads YNFKEQ. The chain's CDR3 is CASQAGDEKLFF. As DNA, the CDR3 is TGTGCCAGCCAGGCAGGGGATGAAAAACTGTTTTTT.

This chain joins TRBV9 and TRBJ2-1; 15 bases fit TRBD2. This CDR3 contains 19 residues. After removal of 3 bases from V and 3 bases from J, the junction contained 10 bases not matched to a gene. Germline-derived CDR1 and CDR2 are SGDLS and YYNGEE. The CDR3 spells CASSDRGLAGGTNYNEQFF. CDR3 nucleotides: TGTGCCAGCAGCGATCGGGGACTAGCGGGGGGCACGAACTACAATGAGCAGTTCTTC.

This clonotype was seen only a few times. The chain employs TRBV7-3 and TRBJ1-1, with 10 bases lining up with TRBD1. V lost 4 bases, J lost 3 bases, and 2 bases stayed unmatched. The CDR3 consists of 14 residues. The germline gives CDR1 SGHTA, CDR2 FQGTGA. For the CDR3, the DNA is TGTGCCAGCAGCTCCGGGACAGGGGACACTGAAGCTTTCTTT. This codes for CASSSGTGDTEAFF.

V and J are TRBV9 and TRBJ2-3; D remains ambiguous. Germline V lookup: CDR1 SGDLS, CDR2 YYNGEE. V was cut by 4 bases and J by 0 bases, with 15 bases left in between. CDR3 length: 16 residues. DNA of the CDR3: TGTGCCAGCAGCCCCTCCCGGGCGACTAGCACAGATACGCAGTATTTT. This codes for CASSPSRATSTDTQYF. Supplemented by reference TRBV9 and TRBJ2-3, the full variable domain reads DSGVTQTPKHLITATGQRVTLRCSPRSGDLSVYWYQQSLDQGLQFLIQYYNGEERAKGNILERFSAQQFPDLHSELNLSSLELGDSALYFCASSPSRATSTDTQYFGPGTRLTVL.

This clonotype was seen a few times. This chain links TRBV10-3 with TRBJ2-3, with 10 bases matching TRBD1. The CDR3 sequence is 15 residues long. J lost 4 bases, V lost 8 bases, and 9 bases had no gene match. Germline CDR1 reads ENHRY; CDR2 reads SYGVKD. For the CDR3, the DNA is TGTGCCATCGGGACGACAGGGGGCTTCGCAGATACGCAGTATTTT. Its translation: CAIGTTGGFADTQYF.

This clonotype showed up just a few times. This chain uses TRBV28 with TRBJ1-5, with D hard to call. The CDR3 spans 15 residues. The germline gives CDR1 MDHEN, CDR2 SYDVKM. The V gene lost 7 bases and the J gene lost 0 bases, with 13 bases spanning the gap. CDR3 DNA sequence: TGTGCCAGCACCCGAGGCAGCAGTAGCAATCAGCCCCAGCATTTT. Protein product: CASTRGSSSNQPQHF.

The J gene is TRBJ2-3, the V gene TRBV4-3; D is undetermined. There are 15 residues in the CDR3. V was trimmed by 4 bases and J by 2 bases, leaving 13 bases between them. CDR1 is LGHNA, CDR2 YSLEER, per germline. CDR3 DNA: TGCGCCAGCAGCCCTCATCAGCCCAACACAGATACGCAGTATTTT. Protein sequence: CASSPHQPNTDTQYF.

The chain links TRBV7-2 to TRBJ1-5; D is undetermined. The CDR3 covers 12 residues. Germline CDR1 is SGHTA and CDR2 is FQGNSA. The V end was cut by 1 base, the J end by 9 bases, with 7 bases between. The CDR3 DNA follows: TGTGCCAGCAGCTTAGACCGGGGGCCCCAGCATTTT. It codes for CASSLDRGPQHF. Together with reference TRBV7-2 and TRBJ1-5, the CDR3 gives the full variable domain: GAGVSQSPSNKVTEKGKDVELRCDPISGHTALYWYRQSLGQGLEFLIYFQGNSAPDKSGLPSDRFSAERTGGSVSTLTIQRTQQEDSAVYLCASSLDRGPQHFGDGTRLSIL.

The V and J genes are TRBV6-2 or TRBV6-3 and TRBJ1-2; D gene ambiguous. Germline V gene data show CDR1 as MNHEY and CDR2 as SVGEGT. CDR3 length equals 13 residues. V was pared by 2 bases and J by 12 bases, with 16 bases between. The CDR3 here is CASSYRLRQGDTF. The CDR3 DNA sequence: TGTGCCAGCAGTTACCGCTTAAGACAAGGAGACACCTTC.

The table lists this clonotype with a few counts. This chain connects TRBV28 to TRBJ1-1, with D uncertain. The germline V gene encodes CDR1 MDHEN and CDR2 SYDVKM. V was pared by 3 bases and J by 1 base, with 12 bases between. This CDR3 is built from 15 residues. The CDR3 loop reads CASSFLQGWNTEAFF. CDR3 in DNA: TGTGCCAGCAGTTTCCTCCAAGGATGGAACACTGAAGCTTTCTTT.

The chain joins TRBV7-2 to TRBJ2-2; perhaps TRBD2 as D (6 bases). This CDR3 has 16 amino acids. Germline V gene sequence: CDR1 SGHTA, CDR2 FQGNSA. V gave up 1 base and J gave up 6 bases, with 15 bases separating them. CDR3 sequence reads: CASSLVGTGVSGELFF. DNA for the CDR3: TGTGCCAGCAGCTTAGTGGGTACGGGAGTCTCCGGGGAGCTGTTTTTT.

This clonotype has a handful of counts. V is TRBV3-1 and J is TRBJ1-1; TRBD1 is a possible D gene (5 bases). The CDR3 covers 16 residues. With 3 bases removed from V and 4 bases from J, the gap between germline ends came to 18 bases. Germline loops: CDR1 LGHDT, CDR2 YNNKEL (reference sequence). CDR3 nucleotide sequence: TGTGCCAGCAGCCATTCGATTGGGGGAGGTGGCACTGAAGCTTTCTTT. It specifies CASSHSIGGGGTEAFF.

There are a few counts of this clonotype. V usage is TRBV27 and J usage is TRBJ1-2; D perhaps matches TRBD1 (6 bases). Trimming pared 3 bases from V and 6 bases from J, leaving 14 bases between. Per germline, CDR1 MNHEY and CDR2 SMNVEV (reference sequence). The CDR3 is made up of 14 amino acids. The CDR3 spells CASSFSGHGNGYTF. The CDR3 coding sequence is TGTGCCAGCAGTTTCTCGGGACATGGGAATGGCTACACCTTC.